This T cell receptor beta chain was retrieved from a study of blood T cell repertoires in COVID-19. Trimming at V came to 6 bases and at J to 9 bases, leaving 13 bases not matched to a gene. CDR3 size: 15 residues. Germline V gives CDR1 KGHSH, CDR2 LQKENI. TCRdb's table, derived via immunoSEQ multiplex PCR, lists solely in-frame clones and lacks some. The data contain roughly 80,000 clones, less than 90% of them singletons. This chain joins TRBV18 and TRBJ2-1; 8 bases are a match to TRBD2. The source material was peripheral blood. This clonotype was obtained from a man in his sixties with active or convalescent COVID-19. The CDR3 DNA reads TGTGCCAGCTCGAAGGCATCGGGGGGGCCCGTTGAGCAGTTCTTC. Translation: CASSKASGGPVEQFF.